Listed here are 2 T cell receptor beta chains from one sample, sequenced in a study of blood T cells in healthy people across ages. Sample-barcoded 5' priming and a J-beta primer mix drove a second PCR of about 6 to 11 cycles. TCRdb ran MiXCR on the 5' RACE reads and lists one entry per CDR3 protein. The table shows about 760,000 distinct CDR3 sequences, with approximately 60% occurring only once. Sequences were obtained from blood. These receptors were taken from a man aged 40-55 years in good health.

The V and J genes are TRBV7-2 and TRBJ2-5, with D possibly being TRBD1 (6 bases). Trimming removed 2 bases from V and 4 bases from J, with 14 bases in between. The length of the CDR3 is 15 residues. The V gene's germline CDR1 is SGHTA and CDR2 FQGNSA. The CDR3 sequence is CASSLITGFVETQYF. The CDR3 DNA reads TGTGCCAGCAGCTTAATCACAGGGTTCGTAGAGACCCAGTACTTC.

The chain carries TRBV9 and TRBJ2-5; maybe TRBD2 (6 bases). The CDR3 runs to 14 residues. Germline V gene lookup returns CDR1 SGDLS and CDR2 YYNGEE. Trimming cost V 0 bases and J 3 bases, with 9 bases left between them. CDR3 sequence reads: CASSVAGTEETQYF. The CDR3 DNA reads TGTGCCAGCAGCGTAGCCGGGACTGAAGAGACCCAGTACTTC.